Below, one T cell receptor (beta chain) is given with its context. A much larger clone is a single base away; this may be a read error. The germline CDR1 and CDR2 sequences are DFQATT and SNEGSKA (reference sequence). This CDR3 comprises 20 residues. Unmatched junction bases numbered 24, after V lost 1 base and J lost 7 bases. The record originates from a study of regulatory T cells in long-lasting Graves disease. Study summary: For a period under 3 months, newly diagnosed Graves' patients had taken antithyroid drugs.

Time point noted: newly diagnosed GD, antithyroid drugs for less than 3 months. Following extraction of RNA from PBMCs, that RNA was used to make the TCR library. Assembly of TCR beta libraries relied on iRepertoire HTBI primers together with Arm-PCR of CDR3 regions. MiXCR, applied by TCRdb to the multiplex PCR reads, yields one record per CDR3 protein. The sample consists of 400,000 to 450,000 distinct CDR3 sequences, 15% of them appearing once. These data are also associated with another study on T cells in Graves' hyperthyroidism and ophthalmopathy.

The material sequenced was peripheral blood mononuclear cells (PBMCs), taken at new diagnosis, from a patient treated with antithyroid drugs. The clonotype was recovered from a woman between 25 and 40 years old with Graves disease. The rearrangement uses TRBV20-1 and TRBJ2-7, with 11 bases lining up with TRBD2. The CDR3 DNA sequence: TGCAGTGCTAGAGCCCTACTAGCGGGAGCTGGTCTGGGCTCCTACAATGAGCAGTACTTC. Protein sequence: CSARALLAGAGLGSYNEQYF.